These T cell receptor beta chains were read from a single sample in a study of control samples from healthy donors and cancer patients. Assay: immunoSEQ multiplex PCR; the TCRdb copy retains only in-frame clones and omits some. The sample records some 130,000 clones, more than 85% being singletons. Sequencing was done on a sample of blood. The source is a woman aged 30 to 39 in good health. Each CDR3 is given with its conserved first and last residue. The D gene is left open where the match is weak. Clone size is not always given. Where it is, it says once, few, many or a class for expanded clones.

J gene,clone size,V gene,D gene,CDR3 DNA,CDR3 protein
TRBJ1-3,NA,TRBV15,NA,TGTGCCACCAGCAGAGATCCGGGGGCCTCTGGAAACACCATATATTTT,CATSRDPGASGNTIYF
TRBJ1-4,NA,TRBV20-1,NA,TGCAGTGCTAGTGATGTCAGGGGAGAAGAAAAACTGTTTTTT,CSASDVRGEEKLFF
TRBJ1-2,NA,TRBV19,NA,TGTGCCAGTAGTTCCGATGGGTGGAACGGTGGCTACACCTTC,CASSSDGWNGGYTF
TRBJ1-5,NA,TRBV5-1,TRBD1,TGCGCCAGCAGCTTCACGACAGGGGCGGGTCAGCCCCAGCATTTT,CASSFTTGAGQPQHF
TRBJ1-6,NA,TRBV27,NA,TGTGCCAGCAGTCCTTACAGTGCCGGAGGATCACCCCTCCACTTT,CASSPYSAGGSPLHF
TRBJ2-1,NA,TRBV12-3/TRBV12-4,NA,TGTGCCAGCACCCAAGGGGTCAATGAGCAGTTCTTC,CASTQGVNEQFF
TRBJ2-7,NA,TRBV14,NA,TGTGCCAGCAGCCAAGCGGTTCCGAGGGCGAGTAGACAGTACTTC,CASSQAVPRASRQYF
TRBJ1-5,once,TRBV19,NA,TGTGCCAGTAGTATAGATGGCGGGACCGGTCAGCCCCAGCATTTT,CASSIDGGTGQPQHF
TRBJ2-1,NA,TRBV4-1,TRBD2,TGCGCCAGCAGCCAACTAGCGGGCTACAATGAGCAGTTCTTC,CASSQLAGYNEQFF
TRBJ2-5,NA,TRBV2,TRBD2,TGTGCCAGCAGGGGGGGGTCTAGCGGGAGTGGGGAGACCCAGTACTTC,CASRGGSSGSGETQYF
TRBJ1-4,few,TRBV28,TRBD1,TGTGCCAGCAGTCCCCGGGACAGGGGAAAAGAAAAACTGTTTTTT,CASSPRDRGKEKLFF
TRBJ2-5,once,TRBV3-1/TRBV3-2,TRBD2,TGTGCCAGCAGCCCCCGGACTAGCGGGAGTGTCGAGACCCAGTACTTC,CASSPRTSGSVETQYF
TRBJ2-2,once,TRBV11-3,TRBD1,TGTGCCAGCAGCTCGGACAGGGGGAACACCGGGGAGCTGTTTTTT,CASSSDRGNTGELFF
TRBJ2-3,once,TRBV7-9,TRBD1,TGTGCCAGCAGTCAACAGGGGGTGGGCACAGATACGCAGTATTTT,CASSQQGVGTDTQYF
TRBJ2-7,NA,TRBV27,TRBD1,TGTGCCAGTACAGGGGGGCGGGCCCACTCCTACGAGCAGTACTTC,CASTGGRAHSYEQYF
TRBJ2-7,NA,TRBV14,NA,TGTGCCAGCAGCCAAGTTATTGCCATCCACTCCTACGAGCAGTACTTC,CASSQVIAIHSYEQYF
TRBJ1-2,once,TRBV7-8,TRBD1,TGTGCCAGCAAGACAGGGGCGGACTATGGCTACACCTTC,CASKTGADYGYTF
TRBJ1-3,NA,TRBV18,NA,TGTGCCAGCTCACCGGGCCCGACGCAGTCTGGAAACACCATATATTTT,CASSPGPTQSGNTIYF
TRBJ1-2,NA,TRBV28,NA,TGTGCCAGCAGTGAAAGGACAGACGGCGGCTACACCTTC,CASSERTDGGYTF
TRBJ1-4,NA,TRBV10-3,NA,TGTGCCATCAAGGGGGCAACTAATGAAAAACTGTTTTTT,CAIKGATNEKLFF
TRBJ1-2,NA,TRBV2,TRBD1,TGTGCCAGCAGTGAAAGGACAGGGTCCGAAGGCTACACCTTC,CASSERTGSEGYTF
TRBJ2-7,NA,TRBV5-6,NA,TGTGCCAGCAGCTTTGCGTTACTGGAACCCTACGAGCAGTACTTC,CASSFALLEPYEQYF
TRBJ2-5,NA,TRBV19,NA,TGTGCCAGTAGCGCGGGGCGGCAAGAGACCCAGTACTTC,CASSAGRQETQYF
TRBJ2-3,NA,TRBV11-2,NA,TGTGCCAGCAGCTTGGGCAGGACAGATACGCAGTATTTT,CASSLGRTDTQYF
TRBJ1-3,NA,TRBV18,NA,TGTGCCAGCTCACCAAGGGGGGACTCTGGAAACACCATATATTTT,CASSPRGDSGNTIYF
TRBJ1-4,NA,TRBV28,NA,TGTGCCAGCAGTGCCCGGGACGGCCTTAATGAAAAACTGTTTTTT,CASSARDGLNEKLFF
TRBJ1-1,once,TRBV25-1,NA,TGTGCCAGCCAAGAGAACACTGAAGCTTTCTTT,CASQENTEAFF
TRBJ1-1,NA,TRBV2,NA,TGTGCCAGCACCAGCAGCGGGGTGGGCACTGAAGCTTTCTTT,CASTSSGVGTEAFF
TRBJ1-6,NA,TRBV2,NA,TGTGCCAGCAGTTACATCGACAGGCTGTATTCACCCCTCCACTTT,CASSYIDRLYSPLHF
TRBJ2-7,NA,TRBV12-3/TRBV12-4,NA,TGTGCCAGCAGTGGTGCATTTGGTGGCGAGCAGTACTTC,CASSGAFGGEQYF
TRBJ1-5,NA,TRBV5-8,TRBD1,TGTGCCAGCAGCTTACTCACAGGGGCGGTTCAGCCCCAGCATTTT,CASSLLTGAVQPQHF
TRBJ2-5,NA,TRBV30,NA,TGTGCCTGTGGATTAGAGACCCAGTACTTC,CACGLETQYF
TRBJ1-1,NA,TRBV5-5,NA,TGTGCCAGCATCGGGGGGCCGGTTGTGACTGAAGCTTTCTTT,CASIGGPVVTEAFF
TRBJ1-3,NA,TRBV18,TRBD1,TGTGCCAGCTCATCAACAGGGGACTCTGGAAACACCATATATTTT,CASSSTGDSGNTIYF
TRBJ2-2,few,TRBV5-4,NA,TGTGCCAGCACCGAACGGGTAGGGGGTACCGGGGAGCTGTTTTTT,CASTERVGGTGELFF
TRBJ1-2,NA,TRBV6-1,TRBD1,TGTGCCAGCAGTGACCCTGAGGGGGCGCGGAATGGCTACACCTTC,CASSDPEGARNGYTF
TRBJ2-4,NA,TRBV11-3,TRBD2,TGTGCCAGCAGCTCCTCAACTAGCGGAAGAGCCAAAAACATTCAGTACTTC,CASSSSTSGRAKNIQYF
TRBJ2-5,NA,TRBV5-1,NA,TGCGCCAGCAGCTTGGCCTCGGGGCCTCCACAAGAGACCCAGTACTTC,CASSLASGPPQETQYF
TRBJ1-2,once,TRBV9,TRBD1,TGTGCCAGCAGCGTAGCTGCCCCAGGGGGTGGCTACACCTTC,CASSVAAPGGGYTF
TRBJ2-3,NA,TRBV11-3,NA,TGTGCCAGCAGCCAGGACGGAGGGGGCACAGATACGCAGTATTTT,CASSQDGGGTDTQYF
TRBJ2-6,NA,TRBV7-8,TRBD2,TGTGCCAGCAGCCGAGGCCTAGCGGGAGGGCCTATACACTCTGGGGCCAACGTCCTGACTTTC,CASSRGLAGGPIHSGANVLTF
TRBJ2-7,NA,TRBV11-2,TRBD2,TGTGCCAGCAGCCTCCAGGCGGGACTAGGGGTCTACGAGCAGTACTTC,CASSLQAGLGVYEQYF
TRBJ1-2,few,TRBV7-9,NA,TGTGCCAGCAGCTTAGAAGACGGCTTAAGCTACACCTTC,CASSLEDGLSYTF
TRBJ1-2,few,TRBV6-1,NA,TGTGCCAGCAGTGAAGGGGGCAGGCCCCTCCGTAACTATGGCTACACCTTC,CASSEGGRPLRNYGYTF
TRBJ2-1,NA,TRBV7-8,NA,TGTGCCAGCAGCCCGGATAGAAATGAGCAGTTCTTC,CASSPDRNEQFF
TRBJ2-7,NA,TRBV27,NA,TGTGCCAGCAGTTGGTCAGGGACGCTCCACTACGAGCAGTACTTC,CASSWSGTLHYEQYF
TRBJ2-5,NA,TRBV19,NA,TGTGCCAGTAGTGCGAACCAAGAGACCCAGTACTTC,CASSANQETQYF
TRBJ2-1,NA,TRBV7-2,TRBD2,TGTGCCAGCAGCTCCCTCCATAGCGGGAACAATGAGCAGTTCTTC,CASSSLHSGNNEQFF
TRBJ2-3,NA,TRBV7-9,NA,TGTGCCAGCAGCGGGGCCAGTAGCACAGATACGCAGTATTTT,CASSGASSTDTQYF
TRBJ2-5,NA,TRBV5-4,NA,TGTGCCAGCAGCTGGGGGACTCGTGAGACCCAGTACTTC,CASSWGTRETQYF
TRBJ1-6,few,TRBV2,NA,TGTGCCAGCGGACAGATCTCCTATAATTCACCCCTCCACTTT,CASGQISYNSPLHF
TRBJ1-2,NA,TRBV18,NA,TGTGCCAGCTCACCCTCCGGGCCTAACTATGGCTACACCTTC,CASSPSGPNYGYTF
TRBJ2-5,NA,TRBV10-1,NA,TGCGCCAGCAGTGACCCGGCAGGGAGGGAGACCCAGTACTTC,CASSDPAGRETQYF
TRBJ2-4,NA,TRBV7-8,TRBD2,TGTGCCAGCAGCCAAGGGACTAGCGGGCTCGAAAACATTCAGTACTTC,CASSQGTSGLENIQYF
TRBJ2-3,once,TRBV5-4,NA,TGTGCCAGCAGAACCCGACAGGAGGCAGATACGCAGTATTTT,CASRTRQEADTQYF
TRBJ2-2,NA,TRBV28,NA,TGTGCCAGCAGTTTCCAATCCGGGGAGCTGTTTTTT,CASSFQSGELFF
TRBJ1-1,NA,TRBV5-1,NA,TGCGCCAGCAGCTTCGCGGTGGGCGACGGTAACACTGAAGCTTTCTTT,CASSFAVGDGNTEAFF
TRBJ1-1,NA,TRBV5-1,NA,TGCGCCAGCAGCTTGTGGGGGAAGAACACTGAAGCTTTCTTT,CASSLWGKNTEAFF
TRBJ1-6,NA,TRBV6-5,NA,TGTGCCAGCAGTCCAACGACCCATTCACCCCTCCACTTT,CASSPTTHSPLHF